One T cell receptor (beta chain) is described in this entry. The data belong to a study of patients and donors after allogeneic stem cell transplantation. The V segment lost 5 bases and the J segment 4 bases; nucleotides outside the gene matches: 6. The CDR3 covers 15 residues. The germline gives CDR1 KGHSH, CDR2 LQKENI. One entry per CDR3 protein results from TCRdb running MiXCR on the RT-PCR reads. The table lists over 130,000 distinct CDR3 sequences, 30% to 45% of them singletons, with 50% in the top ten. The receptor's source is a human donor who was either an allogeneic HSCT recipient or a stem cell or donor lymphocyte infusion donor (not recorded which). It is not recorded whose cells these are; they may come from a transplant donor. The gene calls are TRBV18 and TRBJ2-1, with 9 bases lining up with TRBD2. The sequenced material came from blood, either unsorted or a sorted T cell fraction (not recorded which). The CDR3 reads CASSSIAGDYNEQFF. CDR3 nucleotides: TGTGCCAGCTCATCCATAGCGGGGGATTACAATGAGCAGTTCTTC.